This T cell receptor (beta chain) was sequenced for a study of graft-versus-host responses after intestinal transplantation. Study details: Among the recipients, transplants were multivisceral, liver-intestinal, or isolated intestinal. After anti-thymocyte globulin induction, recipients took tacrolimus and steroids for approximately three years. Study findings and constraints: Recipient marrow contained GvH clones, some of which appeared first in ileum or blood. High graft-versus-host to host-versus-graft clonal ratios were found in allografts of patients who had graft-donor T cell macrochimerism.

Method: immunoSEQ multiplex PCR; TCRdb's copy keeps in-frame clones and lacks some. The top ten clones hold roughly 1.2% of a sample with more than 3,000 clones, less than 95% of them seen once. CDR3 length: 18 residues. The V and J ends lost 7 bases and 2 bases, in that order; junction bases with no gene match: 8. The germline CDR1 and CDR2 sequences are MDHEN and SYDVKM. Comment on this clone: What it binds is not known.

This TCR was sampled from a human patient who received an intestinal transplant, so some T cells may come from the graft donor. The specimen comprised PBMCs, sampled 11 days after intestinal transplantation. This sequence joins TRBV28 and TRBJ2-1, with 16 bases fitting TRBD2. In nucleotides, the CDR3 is TGTGCCAGCACCTCCCCGGGACTAGCGGGAGGGCCCTACAATGAGCAGTTCTTC. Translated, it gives CASTSPGLAGGPYNEQFF.